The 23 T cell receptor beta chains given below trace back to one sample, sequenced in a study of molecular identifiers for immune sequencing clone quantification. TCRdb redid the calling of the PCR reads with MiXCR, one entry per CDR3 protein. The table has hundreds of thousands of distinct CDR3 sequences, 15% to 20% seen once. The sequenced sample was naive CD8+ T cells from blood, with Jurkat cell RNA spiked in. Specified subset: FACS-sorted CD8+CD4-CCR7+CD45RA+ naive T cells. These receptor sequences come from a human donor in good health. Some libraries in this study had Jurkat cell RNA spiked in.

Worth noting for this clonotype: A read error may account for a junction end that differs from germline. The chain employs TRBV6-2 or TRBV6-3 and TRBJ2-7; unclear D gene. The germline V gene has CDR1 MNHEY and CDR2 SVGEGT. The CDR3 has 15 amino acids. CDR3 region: CAGSYSFGFSHEQYF. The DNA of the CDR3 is TGTGCCGGCAGTTACTCCTTCGGGTTTTCCCACGAGCAGTACTTC.

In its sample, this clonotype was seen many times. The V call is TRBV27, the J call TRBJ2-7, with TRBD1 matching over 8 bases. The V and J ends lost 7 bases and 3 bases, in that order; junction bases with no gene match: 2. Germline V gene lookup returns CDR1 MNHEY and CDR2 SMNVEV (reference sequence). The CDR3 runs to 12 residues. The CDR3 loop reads CASTDRDYEQYF. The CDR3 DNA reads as TGTGCCAGCACGGACAGGGACTACGAGCAGTACTTC.

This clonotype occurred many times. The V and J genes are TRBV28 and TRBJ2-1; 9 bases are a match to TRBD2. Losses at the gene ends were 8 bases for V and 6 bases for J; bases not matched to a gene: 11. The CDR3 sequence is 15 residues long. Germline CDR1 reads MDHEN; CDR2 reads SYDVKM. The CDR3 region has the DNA TGTGCCAGCGTCCCCGCGGGGGGGAGTGGCAATGAGCAGTTCTTC. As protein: CASVPAGGSGNEQFF. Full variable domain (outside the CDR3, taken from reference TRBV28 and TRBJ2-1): DVKVTQSSRYLVKRTGEKVFLECVQDMDHENMFWYRQDPGLGLRLIYFSYDVKMKEKGDIPEGYSVSREKKERFSLILESASTNQTSMYLCASVPAGGSGNEQFFGPGTRLTVL.

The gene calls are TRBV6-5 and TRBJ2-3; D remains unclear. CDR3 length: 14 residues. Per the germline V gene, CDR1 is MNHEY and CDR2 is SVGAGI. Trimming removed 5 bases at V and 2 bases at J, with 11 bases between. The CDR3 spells CASSIYRPTDTQYF. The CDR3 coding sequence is TGTGCCAGCAGTATTTACAGACCCACAGATACGCAGTATTTT.

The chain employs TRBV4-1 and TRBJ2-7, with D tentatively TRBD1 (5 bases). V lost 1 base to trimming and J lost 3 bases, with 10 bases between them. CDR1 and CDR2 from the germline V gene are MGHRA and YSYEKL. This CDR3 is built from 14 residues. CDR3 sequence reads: CASSQVFDSYEQYF. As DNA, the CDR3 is TGCGCCAGCAGCCAAGTCTTCGACAGCTACGAGCAGTACTTC.

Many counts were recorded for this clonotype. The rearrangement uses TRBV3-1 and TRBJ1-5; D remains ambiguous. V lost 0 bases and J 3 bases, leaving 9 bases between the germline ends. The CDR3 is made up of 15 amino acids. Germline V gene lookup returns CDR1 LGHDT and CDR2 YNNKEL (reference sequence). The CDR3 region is CASSQDGGDNQPQHF. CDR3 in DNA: TGTGCCAGCAGCCAAGATGGTGGGGACAATCAGCCCCAGCATTTT.

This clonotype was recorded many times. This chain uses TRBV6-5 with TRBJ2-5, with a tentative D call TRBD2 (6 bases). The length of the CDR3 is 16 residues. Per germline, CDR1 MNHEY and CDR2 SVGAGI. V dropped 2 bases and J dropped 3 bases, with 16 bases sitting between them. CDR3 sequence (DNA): TGTGCCAGCAGTTACGGCCCGTGGCGGGGCAAAGAGACCCAGTACTTC. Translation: CASSYGPWRGKETQYF.

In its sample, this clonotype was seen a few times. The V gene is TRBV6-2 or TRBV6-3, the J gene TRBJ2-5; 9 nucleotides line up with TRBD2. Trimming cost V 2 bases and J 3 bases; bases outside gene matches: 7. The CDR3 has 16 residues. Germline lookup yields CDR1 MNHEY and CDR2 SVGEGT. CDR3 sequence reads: CASSYALAGNEETQYF. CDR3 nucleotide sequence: TGTGCCAGCAGTTACGCCCTAGCGGGAAATGAAGAGACCCAGTACTTC.

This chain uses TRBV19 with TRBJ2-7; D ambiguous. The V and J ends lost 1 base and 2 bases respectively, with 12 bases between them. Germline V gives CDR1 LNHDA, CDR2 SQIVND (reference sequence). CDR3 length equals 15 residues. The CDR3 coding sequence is TGTGCCAGTAGTATAGCACACTCGCTGCCCTACGAGCAGTACTTC. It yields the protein CASSIAHSLPYEQYF.

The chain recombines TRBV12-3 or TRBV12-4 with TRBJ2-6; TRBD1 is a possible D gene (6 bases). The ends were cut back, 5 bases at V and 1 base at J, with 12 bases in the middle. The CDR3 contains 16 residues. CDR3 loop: CASSPYRVSGANVLTF. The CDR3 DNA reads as TGTGCCAGCAGTCCCTACAGGGTGTCTGGGGCCAACGTCCTGACTTTC.

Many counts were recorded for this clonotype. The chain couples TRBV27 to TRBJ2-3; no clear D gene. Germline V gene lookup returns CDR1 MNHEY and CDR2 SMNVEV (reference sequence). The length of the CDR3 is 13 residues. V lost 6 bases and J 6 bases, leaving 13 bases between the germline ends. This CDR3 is CASRHGHVDTQYF. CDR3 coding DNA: TGTGCCAGCAGACATGGGCATGTGGATACGCAGTATTTT.

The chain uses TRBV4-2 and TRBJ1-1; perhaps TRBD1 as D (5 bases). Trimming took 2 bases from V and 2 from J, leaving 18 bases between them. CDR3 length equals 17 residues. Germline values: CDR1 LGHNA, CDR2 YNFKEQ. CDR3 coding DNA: TGTGCCAGCAGCCAAACCCCCTGGAGGGGCCTAAACACTGAAGCTTTCTTT. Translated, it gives CASSQTPWRGLNTEAFF.

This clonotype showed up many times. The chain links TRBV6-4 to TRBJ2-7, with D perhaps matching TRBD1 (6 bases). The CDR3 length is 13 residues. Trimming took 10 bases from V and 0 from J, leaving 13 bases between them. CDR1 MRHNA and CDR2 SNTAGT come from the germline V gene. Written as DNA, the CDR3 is TGTGCCACCCATGGGGACACCTCCTACGAGCAGTACTTC. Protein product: CATHGDTSYEQYF.

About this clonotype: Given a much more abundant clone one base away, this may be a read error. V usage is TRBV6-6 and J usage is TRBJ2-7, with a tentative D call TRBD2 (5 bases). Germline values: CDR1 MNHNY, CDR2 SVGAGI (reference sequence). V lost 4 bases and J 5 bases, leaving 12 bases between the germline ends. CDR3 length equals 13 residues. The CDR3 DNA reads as TGTGCCAGCAGTTTCACACGGCGGGACGAGCAGTACTTC. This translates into CASSFTRRDEQYF.

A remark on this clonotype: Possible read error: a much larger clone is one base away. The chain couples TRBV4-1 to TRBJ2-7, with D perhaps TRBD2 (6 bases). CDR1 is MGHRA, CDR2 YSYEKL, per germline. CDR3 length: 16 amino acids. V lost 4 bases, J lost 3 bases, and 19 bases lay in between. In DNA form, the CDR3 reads TGCGCCAGCAGCCCCAAGGAAGGGACTGGCTACTACGAGCAGTACTTC. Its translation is CASSPKEGTGYYEQYF.

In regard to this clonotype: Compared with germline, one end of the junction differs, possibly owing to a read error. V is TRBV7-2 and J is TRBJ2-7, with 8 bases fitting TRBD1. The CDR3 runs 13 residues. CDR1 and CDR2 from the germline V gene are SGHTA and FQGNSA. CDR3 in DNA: TGTGCCAGCGAGGACAGGGTAACCTACGAGCAGCACTTC. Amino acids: CASEDRVTYEQHF.

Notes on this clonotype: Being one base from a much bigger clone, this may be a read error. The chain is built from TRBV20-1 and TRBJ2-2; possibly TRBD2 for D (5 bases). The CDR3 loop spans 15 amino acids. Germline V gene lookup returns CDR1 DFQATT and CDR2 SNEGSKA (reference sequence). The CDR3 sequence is CSARDPGRNIGELFF. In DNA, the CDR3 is TGCAGTGCTAGAGATCCGGGGAGAAACATCGGGGAGCTGTTTTTT.

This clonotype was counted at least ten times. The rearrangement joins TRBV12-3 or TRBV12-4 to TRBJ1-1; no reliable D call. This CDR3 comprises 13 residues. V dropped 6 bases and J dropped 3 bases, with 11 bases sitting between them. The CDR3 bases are TGTGCCAGCAGCTTGTCGGGATACACTGAAGCTTTCTTT. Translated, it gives CASSLSGYTEAFF.

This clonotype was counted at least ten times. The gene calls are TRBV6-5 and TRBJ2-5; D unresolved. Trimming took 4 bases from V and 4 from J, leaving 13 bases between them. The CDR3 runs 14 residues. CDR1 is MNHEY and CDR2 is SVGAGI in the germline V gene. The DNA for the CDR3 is TGTGCCAGCAGTTCGATAACCAGTGGAGAGACCCAGTACTTC. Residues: CASSSITSGETQYF.

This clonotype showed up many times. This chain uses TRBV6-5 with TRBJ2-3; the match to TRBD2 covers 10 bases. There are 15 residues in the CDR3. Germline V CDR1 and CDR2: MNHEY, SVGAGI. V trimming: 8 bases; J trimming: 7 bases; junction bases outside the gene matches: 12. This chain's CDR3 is CASALSSGSWYTQYF. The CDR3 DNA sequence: TGTGCCAGCGCCCTCTCTAGCGGGAGTTGGTATACGCAGTATTTT.

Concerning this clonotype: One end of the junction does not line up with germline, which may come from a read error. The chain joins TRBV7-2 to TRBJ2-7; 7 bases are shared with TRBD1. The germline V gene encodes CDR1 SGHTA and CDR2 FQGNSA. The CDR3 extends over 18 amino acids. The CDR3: CASSLGLSGTANSYEQHF. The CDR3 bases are TGTGCCAGCAGCTTAGGGTTATCCGGGACAGCCAACTCCTACGAGCAGCACTTC. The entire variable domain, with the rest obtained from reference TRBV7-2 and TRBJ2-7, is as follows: GAGVSQSPSNKVTEKGKDVELRCDPISGHTALYWYRQSLGQGLEFLIYFQGNSAPDKSGLPSDRFSAERTGGSVSTLTIQRTQQEDSAVYLCASSLGLSGTANSYEQHFGPGTRLTVT.

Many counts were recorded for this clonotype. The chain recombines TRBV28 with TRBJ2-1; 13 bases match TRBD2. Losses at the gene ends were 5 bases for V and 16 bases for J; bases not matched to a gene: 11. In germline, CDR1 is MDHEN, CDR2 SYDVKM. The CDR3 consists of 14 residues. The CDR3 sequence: CASSALAGGLSFFF. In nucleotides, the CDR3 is TGTGCCAGCAGTGCACTAGCGGGAGGGCTCTCGTTCTTCTTC.

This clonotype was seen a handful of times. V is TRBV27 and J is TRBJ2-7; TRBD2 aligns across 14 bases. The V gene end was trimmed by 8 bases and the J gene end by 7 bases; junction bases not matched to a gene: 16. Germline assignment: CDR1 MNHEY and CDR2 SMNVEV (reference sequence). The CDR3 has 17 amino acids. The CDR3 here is CASGGMGTSGGLYEQYF. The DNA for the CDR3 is TGTGCCAGCGGGGGGATGGGGACTAGCGGGGGACTATATGAGCAGTACTTC.